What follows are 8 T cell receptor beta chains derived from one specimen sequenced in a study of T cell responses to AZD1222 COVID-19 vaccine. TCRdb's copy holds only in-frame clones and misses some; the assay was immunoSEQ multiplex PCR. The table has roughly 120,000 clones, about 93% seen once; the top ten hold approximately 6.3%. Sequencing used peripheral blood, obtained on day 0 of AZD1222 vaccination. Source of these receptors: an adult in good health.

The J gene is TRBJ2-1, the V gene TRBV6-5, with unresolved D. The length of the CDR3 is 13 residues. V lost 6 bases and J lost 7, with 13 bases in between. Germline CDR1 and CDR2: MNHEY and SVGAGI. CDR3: CASSSNLENEQFF. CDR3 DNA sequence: TGTGCCAGCAGCTCGAATCTAGAGAATGAGCAGTTCTTC.

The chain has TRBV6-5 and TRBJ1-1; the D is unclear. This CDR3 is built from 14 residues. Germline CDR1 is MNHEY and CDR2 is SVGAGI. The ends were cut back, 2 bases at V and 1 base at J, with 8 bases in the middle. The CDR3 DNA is TGTGCCAGCAGTTACACGGATGCGAACACTGAAGCTTTCTTT. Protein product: CASSYTDANTEAFF.

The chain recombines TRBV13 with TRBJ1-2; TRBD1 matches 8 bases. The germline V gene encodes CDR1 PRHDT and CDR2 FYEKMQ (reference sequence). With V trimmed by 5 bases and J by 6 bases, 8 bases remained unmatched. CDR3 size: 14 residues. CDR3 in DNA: TGTGCCAGCAGCGCCCTAGGCAGGGGGCATGGCTACACCTTC. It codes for CASSALGRGHGYTF.

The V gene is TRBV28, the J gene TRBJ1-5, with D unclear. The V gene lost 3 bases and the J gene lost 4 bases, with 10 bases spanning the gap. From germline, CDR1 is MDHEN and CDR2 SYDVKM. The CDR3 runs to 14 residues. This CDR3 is CASSFARSNQPQHF. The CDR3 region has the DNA TGTGCCAGCAGTTTTGCCCGGAGTAATCAGCCCCAGCATTTT.

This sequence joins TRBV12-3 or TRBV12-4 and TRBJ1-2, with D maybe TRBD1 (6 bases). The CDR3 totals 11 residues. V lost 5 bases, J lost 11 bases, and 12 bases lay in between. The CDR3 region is CASSAGGLYTF. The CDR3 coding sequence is TGTGCCAGCAGTGCCGGGGGCCTATACACCTTC.

The CDR3 spells CASDQQGGEGYTF. CDR3 DNA sequence: TGTGCCAGCGATCAACAGGGAGGAGAGGGCTACACCTTC. The chain has TRBV12-3 or TRBV12-4 and TRBJ1-2; D might be TRBD1 (6 bases). Trimming took off 8 bases at V and 8 bases at J, with 18 bases between the two ends. The CDR3 is 13 amino acids.

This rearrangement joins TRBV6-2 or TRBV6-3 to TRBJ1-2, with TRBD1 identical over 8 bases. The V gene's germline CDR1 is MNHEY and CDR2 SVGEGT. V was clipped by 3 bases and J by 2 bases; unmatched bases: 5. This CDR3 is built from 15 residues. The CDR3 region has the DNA TGTGCCAGCAGTTATCAGGGGGCGATCAACTATGGCTACACCTTC. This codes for CASSYQGAINYGYTF.

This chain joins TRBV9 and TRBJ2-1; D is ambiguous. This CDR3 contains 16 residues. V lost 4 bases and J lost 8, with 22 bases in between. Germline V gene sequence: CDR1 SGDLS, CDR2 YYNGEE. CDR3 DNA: TGTGCCAGCAGCCCCCGACCCTCGGCCAAGACCCATGAGCAGTTCTTC. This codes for CASSPRPSAKTHEQFF.